This T cell receptor beta chain was documented in a study of blood T cell repertoires in COVID-19 (dated by TCRdb to 2019 to 2021). With respect to the entire study: Samples from collaborators originated in the United States, Italy and Spain and spanned both the acute and convalescent phases of COVID-19. The repertoires were released in a freely available public database intended as a resource for research on the immune response to SARS-CoV-2. Where available, HLA class I and class II types were obtained from metadata supplied by the sample provider rather than from assay-based typing. Sample metadata almost always included a de-identified subject ID, COVID-19 status, age in years and sex. The material from the prospective study consisted of cDNA or gDNA derived from T cells, B-cell-depleted T cells, or PBMCs. The dataset comprised deeply sampled blood TCRbeta repertoires from subjects exposed to, actively infected with, or recovered from COVID-19. Samples were obtained from the ongoing ImmuneRACE study (first 160 participants) and from roughly 1,300 subjects provided by 6 global collaborators. Study-wide findings and limitations: The amount of clinical and demographic metadata varied by source and participant and was provided uncurated.

TCRbeta CDR3 regions were amplified from genomic DNA using the immunoSEQ Assay, a bias-controlled multiplex PCR. The study's own analysis went as follows. The number of nucleated cells in each sample was estimated by amplification of reference gene primers within the assay. To quantify the absolute abundance of each unique TCRbeta CDR3 rearrangement, sequence reads were collapsed and filtered. For each sample, productive Simpson clonality was calculated by taking the square root of Simpson's diversity index across productive rearrangements. TCRdb's version of the immuneACCESS table is confined to in-frame rearrangements and falls short of the full clone set. An unresolved V gene accounts for under half of the shortfall where checked; the remainder is of unknown origin. Clone size and the V and J calls come from that table; the DNA yielded D and trimming. This sample lists around 120,000 clones; about four fifths were detected once. In total, the top ten clones hold almost 4% of the sample.

Collaborating institutions collected whole blood in K2EDTA tubes following their own protocols. For TCRbeta analysis, collaborator samples were shipped as frozen whole blood, as isolated PBMCs, or as DNA extracted from either sample type. This clone has only one observation. Its antigen target is currently unknown. No much larger clonotype is one base removed from it; base qualities were not supplied. The sequenced sample was peripheral blood. The TCR was taken from a woman aged 80 or over with acute or convalescent COVID-19.

The CDR3 protein is CASSFAGQETQYF. The nucleotide sequence reads TGTGCCAGCAGTTTCGCGGGCCAAGAGACCCAGTACTTC. In this chain, TRBV12-3 or TRBV12-4 is recombined with TRBJ2-5; TRBD2 might be the D gene, on 5 matching bases. V is cut by 3 bases and J by 1 base, and the space between the germline ends is 6 bases. Inclusive of the bounding cysteine and phenylalanine, the CDR3 is 13 residues long. The only DNA kept is the CDR3, 39 bases in frame from the first base.